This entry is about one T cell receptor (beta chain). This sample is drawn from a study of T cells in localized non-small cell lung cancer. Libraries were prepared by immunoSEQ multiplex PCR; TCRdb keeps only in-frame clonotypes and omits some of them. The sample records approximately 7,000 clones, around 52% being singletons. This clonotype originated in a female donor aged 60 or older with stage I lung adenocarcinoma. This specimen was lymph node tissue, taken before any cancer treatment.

Here the CDR3 DNA reads TGTGCCACCCAGGTGCTAGGGGGTAACTATGGCTACACCTTC. Translated: CATQVLGGNYGYTF. V is TRBV15 and J is TRBJ1-2; a possible D gene is TRBD1 (6 bases). V shed 8 bases and J shed 1 base, with 14 bases lying between them. Germline lookup yields CDR1 LNHNV and CDR2 YYDKDF (reference sequence). The CDR3 length is 14 residues. Combining the CDR3 with reference TRBV15 and TRBJ1-2 gives the whole variable domain DAMVIQNPRYQVTQFGKPVTLSCSQTLNHNVMYWYQQKSSQAPKLLFHYYDKDFNNEADTPDNFQSRRPNTSFCFLDIRSPGLGDTAMYLCATQVLGGNYGYTFGSGTRLTVV.